These 26 T cell receptor beta chains came from one sample sequenced in a study of blood T cells in healthy people across ages. The authors ran a second PCR of about 6 to 12 cycles using a sample-barcoded 5' primer and a J-beta primer mix. TCRdb re-derived calls from the 5' RACE reads in MiXCR, one entry per CDR3 protein. This table holds 850,000 to 1,100,000 distinct CDR3 sequences, 35% to 40% found once. Source material: blood. All receptors come from a young man in good health.

The chain employs TRBV3-1 and TRBJ2-5; TRBD2 matches 10 bases. The CDR3 is 17 amino acids. J was trimmed by 1 base and V by 4 bases; bases with no gene match: 9. Germline V CDR1 and CDR2: LGHDT, YNNKEL (reference sequence). The CDR3 spells CASSLVFTSGAQETQYF. CDR3 in DNA: TGTGCCAGCAGCCTCGTGTTCACTAGCGGGGCCCAAGAGACCCAGTACTTC.

Only a few counts were recorded for this clonotype. The gene calls are TRBV5-1 and TRBJ2-1, with 8 bases lining up with TRBD1. Germline lookup yields CDR1 SGHRS and CDR2 YFSETQ. V was clipped by 3 bases and J by 5 bases; unmatched bases: 7. The CDR3 has 15 residues. CDR3 loop: CASSSTGAVNNEQFF. The CDR3 nucleotides are TGCGCCAGCAGCTCGACAGGGGCGGTTAACAATGAGCAGTTCTTC.

This clonotype was seen only a few times. The chain has TRBV5-1 and TRBJ1-1; TRBD1 agrees at 12 bases. CDR3 length: 15 residues. CDR1 is SGHRS and CDR2 is YFSETQ in the germline V gene. Germline trimming cut 2 bases from V and 5 bases from J; bases unmatched to any gene: 4. The CDR3 DNA reads as TGCGCCAGCAGCTTCCGGGACAGGGGGCTTACTGAAGCTTTCTTT. Residues: CASSFRDRGLTEAFF.

This clonotype appeared a single time. The CDR3 DNA follows: TGTGCCAGCAGCGTAGGCCGAGCTGGAAACACCATATATTTT. This gives the protein CASSVGRAGNTIYF. The genes are TRBV9 and TRBJ1-3; D remains unclear. Germline CDR1 SGDLS, CDR2 YYNGEE. Trimming removed 0 bases from V and 2 bases from J, with 6 bases in between. The CDR3 sequence is 14 residues long.

This clonotype was seen more than once but under ten times. The V call is TRBV7-9, the J call TRBJ2-1; no definite D call. The CDR3 runs 12 residues. CDR1 and CDR2 from the germline V gene are SEHNR and FQNEAQ (reference sequence). Between the trimmed V and J ends, which lost 2 bases and 7 bases, there was a span of 6 bases. The CDR3 reads CASSLYENEQFF. The CDR3 DNA follows: TGTGCCAGCAGCTTATACGAGAATGAGCAGTTCTTC.

In DNA, the CDR3 is TGTGCCAGCAGTTCGGGACTAGCGGGGCTCGCGAGCACCGGGGAGCTGTTTTTT. Translation gives CASSSGLAGLASTGELFF. The J gene is TRBJ2-2, the V gene TRBV6-5; 13 bases are a match to TRBD2. This CDR3 contains 18 residues. CDR1 is MNHEY and CDR2 is SVGAGI in the germline V gene. V was clipped by 4 bases and J by 4 bases; unmatched bases: 9.

The gene calls are TRBV11-2 and TRBJ2-3, with D perhaps TRBD2 (5 bases). Germline V gives CDR1 SGHAT, CDR2 FQNNGV. V was cut by 5 bases and J by 6 bases, with 15 bases left in between. This CDR3 has 14 residues. CDR3 DNA sequence: TGTGCCAGCAGCGTAGCGAGTCCCCGCGATACGCAGTATTTT. It codes for CASSVASPRDTQYF. The full variable domain, rest sourced from reference TRBV11-2 and TRBJ2-3, is EAGVAQSPRYKIIEKRQSVAFWCNPISGHATLYWYQQILGQGPKLLIQFQNNGVVDDSQLPKDRFSAERLKGVDSTLKIQPAKLEDSAVYLCASSVASPRDTQYFGPGTRLTVL.

This clonotype occurred a few times. This chain joins TRBV13 and TRBJ1-1, with D tentatively TRBD1 (6 bases). CDR3 size: 14 residues. Germline values: CDR1 PRHDT, CDR2 FYEKMQ (reference sequence). Trimming left V 5 bases short and J 1 base short, with 11 bases between. CDR3 sequence reads: CASSLGDKNTEAFF. CDR3 sequence (DNA): TGTGCCAGCAGCCTGGGGGACAAGAACACTGAAGCTTTCTTT.

Only a few counts were recorded for this clonotype. V is TRBV9 and J is TRBJ2-7, with a tentative D call TRBD1 (5 bases). Germline CDR1 SGDLS, CDR2 YYNGEE. The CDR3 totals 14 residues. V dropped 4 bases and J dropped 4 bases, with 15 bases sitting between them. CDR3 DNA: TGTGCCAGCAGCCCCGCCTACACAGGATACGAGCAGTACTTC. Translated: CASSPAYTGYEQYF.

The chain uses TRBV10-3 and TRBJ1-4; TRBD1 agrees at 8 bases. The CDR3 is 14 amino acids. Looked up from germline, CDR1 is ENHRY and CDR2 is SYGVKD. The ends lost 3 bases at V and 6 bases at J; junction bases unmatched: 3. The CDR3 is CAISELDRDEKLFF. The CDR3 coding sequence is TGTGCCATCAGTGAATTGGACAGGGATGAAAAACTGTTTTTT.

This clonotype has just one count. The chain uses TRBV7-2 and TRBJ2-1; TRBD2 matches 9 bases. This CDR3 spans 16 amino acids. With 5 bases clipped from V and 8 bases from J, the junction kept 13 bases outside the gene matches. CDR1 is SGHTA and CDR2 is FQGNSA in the germline V gene. CDR3 coding DNA: TGTGCCAGCAGCCCCCGACGACTAGCGGAATTCGATGAGCAGTTCTTC. Translating it yields CASSPRRLAEFDEQFF.

The chain couples TRBV28 to TRBJ1-1; D ambiguous. This CDR3 has 13 residues. V was trimmed by 10 bases and J by 3 bases, leaving 15 bases between them. Germline V CDR1 and CDR2: MDHEN, SYDVKM. CDR3 loop: CATISPLDTEAFF. The CDR3 DNA follows: TGTGCCACCATATCTCCACTGGACACTGAAGCTTTCTTT.

This clonotype was found many times. The chain combines TRBV4-2 with TRBJ1-2, with 8 bases aligning to TRBD1. The V segment lost 1 base and the J segment 4 bases; nucleotides outside the gene matches: 5. Looked up from germline, CDR1 is LGHNA and CDR2 is YNFKEQ. The CDR3 runs to 15 residues. CDR3 in DNA: TGTGCCAGCAGCCAAGCCGGGACAGGTCCCTATGGCTACACCTTC. As protein: CASSQAGTGPYGYTF.

Concerning this clonotype itself: A read error is possible here, since a much larger clone lies one base away. The J gene is TRBJ2-1, the V gene TRBV27, with D maybe TRBD1 (6 bases). The end of the DNA fits TRBJ2-7 better, so the J call may be wrong. The CDR3 has 16 residues. Germline CDR1 MNHEY, CDR2 SMNVEV (reference sequence). This CDR3 reads CASSFPGQSSYNEQYF. CDR3 bases: TGTGCCAGCAGTTTCCCTGGACAGAGCTCCTACAATGAGCAGTACTTC.

This clonotype was seen a single time. The chain has TRBV5-1 and TRBJ1-1; D unclear. The germline V gene encodes CDR1 SGHRS and CDR2 YFSETQ. The CDR3 covers 14 residues. V dropped 0 bases and J dropped 6 bases, with 12 bases sitting between them. The DNA for the CDR3 is TGCGCCAGCAGCTTGGGGCCGGGCGATTCTGAAGCTTTCTTT. Its translation: CASSLGPGDSEAFF.

This clonotype was counted between two and nine times. CDR3 sequence reads: CASSPYLDSNEQFF. As DNA, the CDR3 is TGTGCCAGCAGTCCCTACCTAGATAGCAATGAGCAGTTCTTC. This rearrangement joins TRBV28 to TRBJ2-1; D is ambiguous. V was clipped by 5 bases and J by 6 bases, with 14 bases between them. Germline-derived CDR1 and CDR2 are MDHEN and SYDVKM. CDR3 length equals 14 residues.

This clonotype has only a few counts. V gene TRBV7-2 combines with J gene TRBJ2-5, with D unclear. The ends were cut back, 4 bases at V and 1 base at J, with 10 bases in the middle. The CDR3 contains 14 residues. Germline V gene sequence: CDR1 SGHTA, CDR2 FQGNSA. The CDR3 coding sequence is TGTGCCAGCAGCTCGACTGCGCCCCAAGAGACCCAGTACTTC. Encoded protein: CASSSTAPQETQYF. Filled out from reference TRBV7-2 and TRBJ2-5, the complete variable domain reads GAGVSQSPSNKVTEKGKDVELRCDPISGHTALYWYRQSLGQGLEFLIYFQGNSAPDKSGLPSDRFSAERTGGSVSTLTIQRTQQEDSAVYLCASSSTAPQETQYFGPGTRLLVL.

The chain has TRBV6-6 and TRBJ1-5; possibly TRBD1 for D (6 bases). This CDR3 comprises 15 residues. Per the germline V gene, CDR1 is MNHNY and CDR2 is SVGAGI (reference sequence). V gave up 6 bases and J gave up 4 bases, with 16 bases separating them. The CDR3 DNA follows: TGTGCCAGCAGATCCGGGACAAGTAATAATCAGCCCCAGCATTTT. It yields the protein CASRSGTSNNQPQHF.

The chain uses TRBV10-3 and TRBJ2-5, with D tentatively TRBD2 (5 bases). The CDR3 is made up of 12 amino acids. Trimming removed 0 bases from V and 11 bases from J, with 10 bases in between. Looked up from germline, CDR1 is ENHRY and CDR2 is SYGVKD. The CDR3 here is CAISESGKEQYF. The CDR3 DNA reads TGTGCCATCAGTGAGTCCGGGAAGGAGCAGTACTTC.

The chain carries TRBV5-6 and TRBJ1-5, with 7 positions matching TRBD1. The junction had 5 bases not matched to a gene; V was cut back by 7 bases and J by 1 base. From germline, CDR1 is SGHDT and CDR2 YYEEEE. CDR3 length: 14 residues. This CDR3 is CASQETGSNQPQHF. Written as DNA, the CDR3 is TGTGCCAGCCAAGAGACAGGGAGCAATCAGCCCCAGCATTTT.

The chain has TRBV6-5 and TRBJ1-5; the D gene is possibly TRBD1 (5 bases). This CDR3 has 15 residues. Germline V gene data show CDR1 as MNHEY and CDR2 as SVGAGI. V lost 0 bases and J lost 3, with 9 bases in between. Here the CDR3 DNA reads TGTGCCAGCAGTTACTCGAGACAGCACAATCAGCCCCAGCATTTT. Protein sequence: CASSYSRQHNQPQHF.

This chain connects TRBV7-9 to TRBJ2-1, with unresolved D. Per germline, CDR1 SEHNR and CDR2 FQNEAQ (reference sequence). This CDR3 has 15 amino acids. The V end lost 3 bases, the J end lost 8 bases, and 17 bases lay between the germline ends. CDR3 protein: CASSFVRVNDDEQFF. CDR3 nucleotide sequence: TGTGCCAGCAGCTTTGTCCGCGTAAACGACGATGAGCAGTTCTTC.

This clonotype has just a few counts. The chain links TRBV20-1 to TRBJ2-1; D is unclear. This CDR3 contains 11 residues. In germline, CDR1 is DFQATT, CDR2 SNEGSKA (reference sequence). The V gene lost 5 bases and the J gene lost 6 bases, with 8 bases spanning the gap. The CDR3 sequence: CSASLPNEQFF. The CDR3 bases are TGCAGTGCTTCCCTCCCCAATGAGCAGTTCTTC.

CDR3 sequence (DNA): TGTGCCAGCAGCCAACTCGCGGAGAGAACTAAACCCCTCCACTTT. Amino acids: CASSQLAERTKPLHF. The chain joins TRBV3-1 to TRBJ1-6; D not resolved. The germline CDR1 and CDR2 sequences are LGHDT and YNNKEL (reference sequence). V was shortened by 2 bases and J by 12 bases, with 17 bases between the two germline ends. The CDR3 length is 15 residues.

The chain recombines TRBV6-6 with TRBJ1-3, with a tentative D call TRBD1 (5 bases). The CDR3 spans 15 residues. V lost 4 bases and J lost 2, with 12 bases in between. Germline values: CDR1 MNHNY, CDR2 SVGAGI (reference sequence). DNA for the CDR3: TGTGCCAGCAGTTCCCCCGGCAGGGCTGGAAACACCATATATTTT. It is translated as CASSSPGRAGNTIYF.

V and J are TRBV20-1 and TRBJ1-5; no firm D call. The CDR3 has 16 residues. Germline assignment: CDR1 DFQATT and CDR2 SNEGSKA (reference sequence). V was clipped by 3 bases and J by 4 bases, with 19 bases between them. The CDR3 region is CSASPPRRGDNQPQHF. DNA of the CDR3: TGCAGTGCTAGTCCCCCCCGGAGAGGAGATAATCAGCCCCAGCATTTT.